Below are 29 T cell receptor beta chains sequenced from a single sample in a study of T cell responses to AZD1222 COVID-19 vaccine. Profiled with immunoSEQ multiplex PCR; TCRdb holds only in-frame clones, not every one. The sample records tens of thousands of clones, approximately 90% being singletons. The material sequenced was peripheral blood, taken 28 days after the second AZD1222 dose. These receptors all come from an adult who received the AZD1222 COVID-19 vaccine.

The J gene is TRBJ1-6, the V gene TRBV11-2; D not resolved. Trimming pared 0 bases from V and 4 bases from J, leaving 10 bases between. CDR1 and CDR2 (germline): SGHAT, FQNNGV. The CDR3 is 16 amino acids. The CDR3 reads CASSLEDREYNSPLHF. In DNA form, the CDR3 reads TGTGCCAGCAGCTTAGAAGACCGGGAGTATAATTCACCCCTCCACTTT.

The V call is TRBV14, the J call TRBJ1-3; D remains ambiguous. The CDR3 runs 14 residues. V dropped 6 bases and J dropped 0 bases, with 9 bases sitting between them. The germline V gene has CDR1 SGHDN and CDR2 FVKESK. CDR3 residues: CASSRTFSGNTIYF. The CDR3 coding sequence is TGTGCCAGCAGTCGAACCTTCTCTGGAAACACCATATATTTT.

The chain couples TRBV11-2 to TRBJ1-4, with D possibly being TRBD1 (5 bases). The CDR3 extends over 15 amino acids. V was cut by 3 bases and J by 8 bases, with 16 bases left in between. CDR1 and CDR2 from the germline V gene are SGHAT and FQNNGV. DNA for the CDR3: TGTGCCAGCAGCTTGACTCAGGGCGGGAGCGAAAAACTGTTTTTT. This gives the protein CASSLTQGGSEKLFF.

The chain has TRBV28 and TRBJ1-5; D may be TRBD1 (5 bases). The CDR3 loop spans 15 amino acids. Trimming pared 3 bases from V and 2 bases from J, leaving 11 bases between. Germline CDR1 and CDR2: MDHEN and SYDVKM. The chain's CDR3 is CASSLQGGGNQPQHF. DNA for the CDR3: TGTGCCAGCAGTTTGCAGGGTGGTGGCAATCAGCCCCAGCATTTT.

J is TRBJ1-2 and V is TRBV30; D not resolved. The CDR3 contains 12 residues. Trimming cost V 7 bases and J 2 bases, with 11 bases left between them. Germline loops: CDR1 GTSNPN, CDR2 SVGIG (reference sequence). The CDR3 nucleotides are TGTGCCTTGACACTTTTGAACTATGGCTACACCTTC. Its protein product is CALTLLNYGYTF. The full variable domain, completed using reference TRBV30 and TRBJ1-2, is SQTIHQWPATLVQPVGSPLSLECTVEGTSNPNLYWYRQAAGRGLQLLFYSVGIGQISSEVPQNLSASRPQDRQFILSSKKLLLSDSGFYLCALTLLNYGYTFGSGTRLTVV.

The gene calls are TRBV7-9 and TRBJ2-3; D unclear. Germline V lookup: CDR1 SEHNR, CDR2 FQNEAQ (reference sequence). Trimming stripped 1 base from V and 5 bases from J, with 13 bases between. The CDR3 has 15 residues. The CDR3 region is CASSLGNTYKDTQYF. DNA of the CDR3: TGTGCCAGCAGCTTAGGAAACACGTATAAAGATACGCAGTATTTT.

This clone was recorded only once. As DNA, the CDR3 is TGTGCCAGCATGGGAGACTCCTACGAGCAGTACTTC. Its translation is CASMGDSYEQYF. The chain combines TRBV28 with TRBJ2-7; maybe TRBD2 (5 bases). The CDR3 totals 12 residues. The germline CDR1 and CDR2 sequences are MDHEN and SYDVKM. V was pared by 7 bases and J by 0 bases, with 7 bases between.

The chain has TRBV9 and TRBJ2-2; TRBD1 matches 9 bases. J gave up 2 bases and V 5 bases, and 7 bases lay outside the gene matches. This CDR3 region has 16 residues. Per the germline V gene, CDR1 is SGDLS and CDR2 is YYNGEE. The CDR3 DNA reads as TGTGCCAGCAGTAATGGACAGGGGCCAAACACCGGGGAGCTGTTTTTT. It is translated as CASSNGQGPNTGELFF.

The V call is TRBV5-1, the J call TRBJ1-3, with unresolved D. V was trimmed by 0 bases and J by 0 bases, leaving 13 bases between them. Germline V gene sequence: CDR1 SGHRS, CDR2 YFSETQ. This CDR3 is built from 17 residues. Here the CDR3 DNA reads TGCGCCAGCAGCTTGGGTCGGGCAGGTAGCTCTGGAAACACCATATATTTT. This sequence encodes CASSLGRAGSSGNTIYF.

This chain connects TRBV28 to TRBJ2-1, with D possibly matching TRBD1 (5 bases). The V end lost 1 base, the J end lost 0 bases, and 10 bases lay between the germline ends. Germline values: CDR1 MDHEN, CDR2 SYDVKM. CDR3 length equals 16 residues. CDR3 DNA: TGTGCCAGCAGTTTATTGACAGTTAGCTCCTACAATGAGCAGTTCTTC. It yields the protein CASSLLTVSSYNEQFF.

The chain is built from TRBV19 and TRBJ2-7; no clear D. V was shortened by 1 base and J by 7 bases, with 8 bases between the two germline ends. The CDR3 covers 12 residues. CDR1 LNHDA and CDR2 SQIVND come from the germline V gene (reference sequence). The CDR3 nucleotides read TGTGCCAGTAGTATAGGCCTGGAAGAGCAGTACTTC. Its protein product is CASSIGLEEQYF. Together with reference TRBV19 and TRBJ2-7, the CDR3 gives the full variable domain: DGGITQSPKYLFRKEGQNVTLSCEQNLNHDAMYWYRQDPGQGLRLIYYSQIVNDFQKGDIAEGYSVSREKKESFPLTVTSAQKNPTAFYLCASSIGLEEQYFGPGTRLTVT.

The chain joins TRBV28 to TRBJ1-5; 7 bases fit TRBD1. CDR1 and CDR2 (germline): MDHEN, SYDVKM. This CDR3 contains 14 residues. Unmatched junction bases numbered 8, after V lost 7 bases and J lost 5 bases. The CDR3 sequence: CASKGAGVHQPQHF. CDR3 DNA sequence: TGTGCCAGCAAGGGGGCAGGGGTACATCAGCCCCAGCATTTT.

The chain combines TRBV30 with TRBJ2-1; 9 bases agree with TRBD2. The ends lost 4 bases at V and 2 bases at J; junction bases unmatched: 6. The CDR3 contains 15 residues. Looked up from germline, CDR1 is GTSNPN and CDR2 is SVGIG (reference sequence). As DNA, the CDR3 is TGTGCCTGGATTCCGACTAGCGGTGCCTACAATGAGCAGTTCTTC. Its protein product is CAWIPTSGAYNEQFF.

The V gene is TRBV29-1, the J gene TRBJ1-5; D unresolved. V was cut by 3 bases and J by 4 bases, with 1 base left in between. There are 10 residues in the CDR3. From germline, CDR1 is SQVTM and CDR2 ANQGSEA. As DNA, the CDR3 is TGCAGCGTTGAGAATCAGCCCCAGCATTTT. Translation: CSVENQPQHF.

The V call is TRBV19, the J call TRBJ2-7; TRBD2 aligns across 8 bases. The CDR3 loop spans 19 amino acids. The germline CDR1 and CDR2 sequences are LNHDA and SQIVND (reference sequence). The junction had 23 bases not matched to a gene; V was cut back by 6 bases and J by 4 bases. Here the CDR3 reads CASRGLSEAGERATYEQYF. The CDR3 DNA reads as TGTGCCAGTAGGGGACTTAGCGAAGCGGGAGAACGGGCCACGTACGAGCAGTACTTC.

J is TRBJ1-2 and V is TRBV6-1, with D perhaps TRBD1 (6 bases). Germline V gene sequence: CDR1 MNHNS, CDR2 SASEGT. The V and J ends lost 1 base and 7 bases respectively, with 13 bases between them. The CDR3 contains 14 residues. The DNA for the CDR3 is TGTGCCAGCAGTGAAGATCGCGACAGGACTGGCTACACCTTC. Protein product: CASSEDRDRTGYTF.

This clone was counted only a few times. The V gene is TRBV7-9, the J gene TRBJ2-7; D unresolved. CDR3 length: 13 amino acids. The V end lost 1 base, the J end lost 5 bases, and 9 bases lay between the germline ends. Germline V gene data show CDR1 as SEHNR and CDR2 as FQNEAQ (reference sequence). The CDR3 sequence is CASSLGLVHEQYF. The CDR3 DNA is TGTGCCAGCAGCTTAGGGCTAGTCCACGAGCAGTACTTC.

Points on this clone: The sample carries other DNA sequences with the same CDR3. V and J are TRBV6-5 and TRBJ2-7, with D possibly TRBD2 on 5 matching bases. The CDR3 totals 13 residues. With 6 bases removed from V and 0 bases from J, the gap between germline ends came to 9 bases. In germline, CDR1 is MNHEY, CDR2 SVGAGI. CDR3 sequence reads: CASRGGSSYEQYF. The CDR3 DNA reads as TGTGCCAGCAGGGGCGGGTCCTCCTACGAGCAGTACTTC.

CDR3 nucleotides: TGTGCCAGCAGTTCACAGAGGCCGGTTGAAGCTTTCTTT. Its protein is CASSSQRPVEAFF. The V gene is TRBV28, the J gene TRBJ1-1; D gene uncertain. CDR3 size: 13 residues. Germline loops: CDR1 MDHEN, CDR2 SYDVKM. Trimming took off 4 bases at V and 7 bases at J, with 13 bases between the two ends.

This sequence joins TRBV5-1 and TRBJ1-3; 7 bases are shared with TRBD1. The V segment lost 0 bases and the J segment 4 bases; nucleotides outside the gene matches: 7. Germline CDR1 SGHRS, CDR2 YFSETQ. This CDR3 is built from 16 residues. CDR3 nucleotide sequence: TGCGCCAGCAGCTTGGGACAGGGCTATTCAGGAAACACCATATATTTT. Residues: CASSLGQGYSGNTIYF.

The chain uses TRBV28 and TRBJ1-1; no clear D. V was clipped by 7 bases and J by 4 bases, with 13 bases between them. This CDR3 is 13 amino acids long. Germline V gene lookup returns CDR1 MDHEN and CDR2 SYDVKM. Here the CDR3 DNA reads TGTGCCAGCATTTCTCCCCTGGGCACTGAAGCTTTCTTT. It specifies CASISPLGTEAFF.

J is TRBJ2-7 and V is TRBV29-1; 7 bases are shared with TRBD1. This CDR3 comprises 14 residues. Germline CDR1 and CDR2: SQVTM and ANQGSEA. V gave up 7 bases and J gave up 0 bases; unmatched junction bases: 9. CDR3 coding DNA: TGCAGCGCAAGAGAGGACAGGAGCTCCTACGAGCAGTACTTC. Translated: CSAREDRSSYEQYF.

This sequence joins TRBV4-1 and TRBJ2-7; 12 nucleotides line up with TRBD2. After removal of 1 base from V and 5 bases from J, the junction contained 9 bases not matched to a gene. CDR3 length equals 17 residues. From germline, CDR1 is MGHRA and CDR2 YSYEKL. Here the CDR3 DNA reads TGCGCCAGCAGCCAAGTCACCTCTAGCGGGAGGGCCAACGAGCAGTACTTC. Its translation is CASSQVTSSGRANEQYF.

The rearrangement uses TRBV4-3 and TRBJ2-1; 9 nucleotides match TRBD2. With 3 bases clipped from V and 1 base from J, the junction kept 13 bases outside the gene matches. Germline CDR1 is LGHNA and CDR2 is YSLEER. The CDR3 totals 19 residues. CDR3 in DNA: TGCGCCAGCAGCCAGGACCCGTGGCGGGAGGGCCCGTCCTACAATGAGCAGTTCTTC. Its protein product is CASSQDPWREGPSYNEQFF.

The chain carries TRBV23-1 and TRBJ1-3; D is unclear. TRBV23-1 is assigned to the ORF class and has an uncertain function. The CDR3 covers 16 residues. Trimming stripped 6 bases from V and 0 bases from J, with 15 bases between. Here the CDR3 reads CASSPVRLGSGNTIYF. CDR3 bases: TGCGCCAGCAGCCCGGTCCGATTAGGCTCTGGAAACACCATATATTTT.

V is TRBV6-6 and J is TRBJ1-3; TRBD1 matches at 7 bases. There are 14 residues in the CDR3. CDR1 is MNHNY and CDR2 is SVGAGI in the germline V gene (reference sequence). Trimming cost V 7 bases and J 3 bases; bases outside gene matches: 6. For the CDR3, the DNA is TGTGCCAGCACCCCCGACAGGGTTGGAAACACCATATATTTT. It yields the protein CASTPDRVGNTIYF.

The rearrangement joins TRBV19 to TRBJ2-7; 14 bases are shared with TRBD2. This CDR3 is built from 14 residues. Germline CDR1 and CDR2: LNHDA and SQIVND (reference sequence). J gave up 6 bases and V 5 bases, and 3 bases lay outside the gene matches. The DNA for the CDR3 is TGTGCCAGTAGTCCTGGGACTAGCGGGAGCGAGCAGTACTTC. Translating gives CASSPGTSGSEQYF.

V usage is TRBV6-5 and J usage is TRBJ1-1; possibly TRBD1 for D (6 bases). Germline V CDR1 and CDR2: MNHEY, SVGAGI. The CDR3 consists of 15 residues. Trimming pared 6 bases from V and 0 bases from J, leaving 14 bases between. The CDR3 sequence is CASRRTVLMNTEAFF. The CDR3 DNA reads TGTGCCAGCAGAAGGACAGTTTTGATGAACACTGAAGCTTTCTTT.

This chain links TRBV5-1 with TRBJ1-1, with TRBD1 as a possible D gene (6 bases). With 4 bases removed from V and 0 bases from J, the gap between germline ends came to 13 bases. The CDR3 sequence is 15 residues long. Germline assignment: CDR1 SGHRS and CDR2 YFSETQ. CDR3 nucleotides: TGCGCCAGCAGCACCGAAGGGGGGATGAACACTGAAGCTTTCTTT. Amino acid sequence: CASSTEGGMNTEAFF.